The source of this T cell receptor (beta chain) is a study of precursors of human CD4 cytotoxic T cells (dated by TCRdb to 2016 to 2019). In terms of the full investigation: CD4+ memory subsets from 15 or so donors in total were covered by the bulk TCR-seq analysis. TCR-seq analysis of roughly 15 donors yielded TCRalpha and TCRbeta chain sequences (table S7).

To test a precursor-effector relationship among CD4 cytotoxic T cells, bulk UMI-based TCR sequencing was performed on four sorted CD4+ memory subsets (TCM, TEM, IL-7Rhigh TEMRA, IL-7R- TEMRA). Cells were obtained from peripheral blood mononuclear cells isolated from human blood. Overall study outcomes, separate from this receptor: According to the authors, an observational design in humans cannot definitively determine the direction of differentiation between precursor and effector cells. Only about 95% of the 14 donors were included in some bulk TCR-seq comparisons, which suggests that not every subset was available for every donor. Expanded effector clonotypes made up a larger fraction of IL-7Rhigh TEMRA clonotypes than of TEM or TCM clonotypes. Compared with the TCM and TEM subsets, the IL-7Rhigh and IL-7R- TEMRA subsets had more restricted TCR repertoires, marked by lower diversity and more expanded clonotypes.

Sequencer: Illumina MiSeq. On the authors' methods: Repertoire diversity was measured with the Shannon-Wiener index computed in VDJtools. Expanded TCRbeta clonotypes were defined as those with a clonotype frequency of at least 3. Through fastp at Q25 and MiXCR, TCRdb rebuilt clones from the public reads, retaining in-frame beta chains. Each CDR3 protein appears once, grouped with its most common genes and DNA. TCRdb's processing, not the study's, gives the V and J calls here. This sample is represented by some 640 distinct CDR3 sequences; around 16% of them were singletons. Together, the top ten hold more than 9% of the sample. The CDR3, from cysteine to phenylalanine, totals 16 residues. Left in the record is the CDR3 DNA by itself, 48 bases read in frame from the first base. Based on the germline V gene, the CDR1 and CDR2 sequences are SQVTM and ANQGSEA. From V the trimming removes 0 bases and from J it removes 5 bases, while the gene matches leave 11 bases of the junction unaccounted for.

This clonotype was seen once. Its target antigen remains unknown. Since a much larger clone is just one base distant, this may be a read error. Sample: memory CD4+ T cells from blood (PBMCs). The TCR was taken from a human donor in good health. Rearrangement joined TRBV29-1 to TRBJ2-3; the central 7 bases match TRBD2. This receptor has the CDR3 CSVEEHRREKGDTQYF. The DNA sequence is given as TGCAGCGTTGAAGAGCATAGGCGGGAGAAGGGAGATACGCAGTATTTT.